This TCR beta chain came from a study of TIL therapy for anti-PD-1-resistant metastatic lung cancer. General study results and limits: The cohort had more treatment-naive, never-smoker and oncogene-addicted patients than typical.

Time point denoted: pre-treatment sample, taken before nivolumab and TIL therapy. This clone was detected only a few times. The antigen remains undetermined. Sequencing used immunoSEQ v3. Repertoires were generated with immunoSEQ multiplex PCR, while TCRdb's copy carries only in-frame clones and drops some. Among just under 60,000 clones, around 70% were seen once, and the ten largest hold less than 2%. The CDR3 has 15 amino acids. Germline V gene lookup returns CDR1 SNHLY and CDR2 FYNNEI. V gave up 2 bases and J gave up 1 base, with 11 bases separating them. The clonotype was recovered from a person aged 25 to 85 with non-small cell lung cancer. This sequence joins TRBV2 and TRBJ1-1; TRBD1 might be the D (5 bases). The sequencing used blood, collected at baseline. CDR3 DNA: TGTGCCAGCAGTGAAAGCAAGGGGTGGAACACTGAAGCTTTCTTT. It encodes CASSESKGWNTEAFF.